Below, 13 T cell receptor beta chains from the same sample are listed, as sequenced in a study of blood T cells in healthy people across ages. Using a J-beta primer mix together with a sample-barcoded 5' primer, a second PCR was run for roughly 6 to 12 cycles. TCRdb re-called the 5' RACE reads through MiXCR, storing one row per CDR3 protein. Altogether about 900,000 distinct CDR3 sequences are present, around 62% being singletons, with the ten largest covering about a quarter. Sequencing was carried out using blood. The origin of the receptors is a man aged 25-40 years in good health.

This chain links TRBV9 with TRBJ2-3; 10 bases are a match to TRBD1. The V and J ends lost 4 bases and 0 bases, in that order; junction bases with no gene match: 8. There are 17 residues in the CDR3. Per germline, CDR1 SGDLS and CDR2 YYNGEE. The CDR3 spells CASSQTGTGVSTDTQYF. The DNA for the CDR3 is TGTGCCAGCAGCCAGACCGGGACAGGGGTCAGCACAGATACGCAGTATTTT. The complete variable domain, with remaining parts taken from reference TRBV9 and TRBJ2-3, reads DSGVTQTPKHLITATGQRVTLRCSPRSGDLSVYWYQQSLDQGLQFLIQYYNGEERAKGNILERFSAQQFPDLHSELNLSSLELGDSALYFCASSQTGTGVSTDTQYFGPGTRLTVL.

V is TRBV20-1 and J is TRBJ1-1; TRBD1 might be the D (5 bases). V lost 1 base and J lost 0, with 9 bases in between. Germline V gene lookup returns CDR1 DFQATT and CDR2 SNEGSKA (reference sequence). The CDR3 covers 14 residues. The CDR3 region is CSARGRGMNTEAFF. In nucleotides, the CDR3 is TGCAGTGCTAGAGGACGGGGGATGAACACTGAAGCTTTCTTT.

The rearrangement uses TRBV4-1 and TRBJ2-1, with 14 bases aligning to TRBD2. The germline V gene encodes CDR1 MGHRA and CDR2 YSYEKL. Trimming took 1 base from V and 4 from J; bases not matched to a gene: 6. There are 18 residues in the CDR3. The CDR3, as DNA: TGCGCCAGCAGCCAAGGGGGACTAGCGGGGGCGGTATACAATGAGCAGTTCTTC. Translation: CASSQGGLAGAVYNEQFF.

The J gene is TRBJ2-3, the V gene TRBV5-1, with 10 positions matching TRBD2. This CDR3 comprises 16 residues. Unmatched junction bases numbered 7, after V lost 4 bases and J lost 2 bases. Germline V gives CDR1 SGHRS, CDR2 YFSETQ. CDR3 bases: TGCGCCAGCAGCCTCCCAACTAGCGGGGACACAGATACGCAGTATTTT. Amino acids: CASSLPTSGDTDTQYF.

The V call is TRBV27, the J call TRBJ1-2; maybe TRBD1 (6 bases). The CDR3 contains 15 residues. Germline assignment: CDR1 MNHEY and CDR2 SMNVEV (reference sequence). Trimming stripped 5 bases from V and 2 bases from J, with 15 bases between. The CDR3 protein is CASSPLGTYNYGYTF. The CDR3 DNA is TGTGCCAGCAGTCCCCTCGGGACATACAACTATGGCTACACCTTC.

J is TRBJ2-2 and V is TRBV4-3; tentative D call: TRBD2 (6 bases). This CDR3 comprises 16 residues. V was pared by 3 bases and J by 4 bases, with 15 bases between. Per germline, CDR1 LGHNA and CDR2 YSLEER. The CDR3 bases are TGCGCCAGCAGCCATCCGACCGGGAGCCTCACCGGGGAGCTGTTTTTT. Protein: CASSHPTGSLTGELFF.

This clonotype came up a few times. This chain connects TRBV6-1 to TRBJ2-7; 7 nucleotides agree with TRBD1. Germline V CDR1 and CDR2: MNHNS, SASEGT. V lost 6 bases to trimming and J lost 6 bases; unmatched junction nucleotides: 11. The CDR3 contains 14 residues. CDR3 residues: CASSARQGTSEQYF. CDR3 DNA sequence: TGTGCCAGCAGCGCGCGACAGGGTACTAGCGAGCAGTACTTC.

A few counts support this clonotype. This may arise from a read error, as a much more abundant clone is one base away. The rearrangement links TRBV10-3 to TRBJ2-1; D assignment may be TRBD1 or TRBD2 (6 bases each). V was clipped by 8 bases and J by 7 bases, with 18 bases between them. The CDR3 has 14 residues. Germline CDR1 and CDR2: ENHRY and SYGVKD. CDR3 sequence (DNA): TGTGCCATCGAGGGGGTCCTAGCGACAAATGAGCAGTTCTTC. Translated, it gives CAIEGVLATNEQFF.

The DNA of the CDR3 is TGCGCCAGCAGCTTGGAGGACGGGTATGGCTACACCTTC. Translating gives CASSLEDGYGYTF. The rearrangement joins TRBV5-1 to TRBJ1-2; D is undetermined. This CDR3 region has 13 residues. Trimming removed 0 bases at V and 5 bases at J, with 8 bases between. CDR1 SGHRS and CDR2 YFSETQ come from the germline V gene.

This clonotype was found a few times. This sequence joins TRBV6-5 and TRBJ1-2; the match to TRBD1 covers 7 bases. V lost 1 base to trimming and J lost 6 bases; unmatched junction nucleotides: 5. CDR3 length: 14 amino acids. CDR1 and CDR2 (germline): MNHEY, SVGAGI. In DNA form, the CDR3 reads TGTGCCAGCAGTTACTTGACAGGGAATCATGGCTACACCTTC. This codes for CASSYLTGNHGYTF.

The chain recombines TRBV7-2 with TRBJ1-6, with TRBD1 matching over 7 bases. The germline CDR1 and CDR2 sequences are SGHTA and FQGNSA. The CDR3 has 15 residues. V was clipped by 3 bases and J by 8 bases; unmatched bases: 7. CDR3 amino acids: CASSLTGQADSPLHF. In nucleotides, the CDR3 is TGTGCCAGCAGCTTGACTGGACAGGCAGATTCACCCCTCCACTTT.

The CDR3 loop is CASSDGGAHNEQFF. CDR3 in DNA: TGTGCCAGCAGTGATGGGGGGGCCCACAATGAGCAGTTCTTC. The chain recombines TRBV6-1 with TRBJ2-1; tentatively, D is TRBD2 (7 bases). CDR1 and CDR2 (germline): MNHNS, SASEGT. There are 14 residues in the CDR3. V shed 3 bases and J shed 5 bases, with 11 bases lying between them.

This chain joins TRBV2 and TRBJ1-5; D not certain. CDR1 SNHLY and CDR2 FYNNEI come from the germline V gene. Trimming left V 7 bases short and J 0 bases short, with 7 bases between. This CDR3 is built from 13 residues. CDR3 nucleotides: TGTGCCAGCACGGGCTTTAGCAATCAGCCCCAGCATTTT. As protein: CASTGFSNQPQHF.